This is a list of T cell receptor beta chains from one sample in a study of human T cells and chemical hapten exposure. TCRdb analysed the RACE reads with MiXCR anew, one entry per CDR3 protein. The repertoire consists of some 180,000 distinct CDR3 sequences, with around 23% occurring once and the leading ten covering 2% to 2.5%. The sample here was whole blood, taken in connection with sensitization to the hapten diphenylcyclopropenone (DPC). The source of these receptors is a woman between 40 and 55 years old with alopecia areata. Some clones in this sample may be carry-over from other donors' samples. Both conserved end residues are trimmed from each CDR3. The order of the fields is V gene, J gene, clone size, CDR3 protein. Not every row has a clone size; where given, it reads once, few, many or a size class.

>TRBV6-5|TRBJ2-5|.
ASRQGRETQY
>TRBV29-1|TRBJ2-7|.
SASSGDSYEQY
>TRBV6-2/TRBV6-3|TRBJ2-2|.
ASSLGLAGVETGELF
>TRBV29-1|TRBJ2-1|.
SVSHDEQF
>TRBV6-1|TRBJ2-5|.
ASGVSGRETQY
>TRBV5-1|TRBJ2-5|.
ASSDTYQGNQETQY
>TRBV18|TRBJ1-1|few
ASSPTPAADTEAF
>TRBV25-1|TRBJ1-1|few
ASRILTGDTEAF
>TRBV28|TRBJ2-1|.
ASSLRSEDEQF
>TRBV6-8|TRBJ1-4|many
ASSKGESEKLF
>TRBV7-2|TRBJ1-1|.
ASSLSTGVTEAF
>TRBV10-3|TRBJ2-7|few
AIKRTGDGEQY
>TRBV20-1|TRBJ1-2|.
SAPGIPNYGYT
>TRBV5-1|TRBJ2-1|few
ASSSSGTGPSNEQF
>TRBV10-3|TRBJ1-1|.
AIRQGANTEAF
>TRBV10-3|TRBJ2-1|.
AISGPPSYNEQF
>TRBV28|TRBJ2-1|.
ASSYQGRDRVVDEQF
>TRBV7-9|TRBJ1-1|.
ASTSDSQNTEAF
>TRBV6-6|TRBJ2-3|.
ASSYSRGETQY
>TRBV5-5|TRBJ1-1|few
ASSLAQPDGAF
>TRBV15|TRBJ1-2|few
ATSRTDRGNYGYT
>TRBV10-3|TRBJ2-3|few
ATAALDTQY
>TRBV9|TRBJ1-6|.
ASSGSPDYNSPLH